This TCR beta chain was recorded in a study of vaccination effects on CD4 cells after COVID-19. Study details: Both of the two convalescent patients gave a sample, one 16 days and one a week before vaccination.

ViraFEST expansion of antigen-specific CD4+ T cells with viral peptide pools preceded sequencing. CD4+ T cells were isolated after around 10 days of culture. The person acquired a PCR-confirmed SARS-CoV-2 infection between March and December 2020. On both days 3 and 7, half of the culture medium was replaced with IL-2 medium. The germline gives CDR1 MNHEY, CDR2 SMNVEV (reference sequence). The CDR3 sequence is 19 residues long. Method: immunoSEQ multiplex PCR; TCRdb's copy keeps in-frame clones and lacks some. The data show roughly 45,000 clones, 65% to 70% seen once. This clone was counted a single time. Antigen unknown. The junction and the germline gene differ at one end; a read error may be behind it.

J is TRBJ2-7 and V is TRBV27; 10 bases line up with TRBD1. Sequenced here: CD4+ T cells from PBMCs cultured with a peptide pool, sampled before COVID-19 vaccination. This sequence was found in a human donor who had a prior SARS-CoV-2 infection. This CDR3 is CASSPWDRGRRSSFYGQYF. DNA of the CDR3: TGTGCCAGCAGTCCATGGGACAGGGGTCGGCGATCTTCTTTTTACGGGCAGTACTTC.